The TCR beta chain described here comes from a study of OX40 agonist ivuxolimab in advanced cancers. The J segment lost 4 bases and the V segment lost 0 bases, leaving 4 bases of the junction unmatched. Per germline, CDR1 SGDLS and CDR2 YYNGEE. CDR3 length: 15 amino acids. Using immunoSEQ multiplex PCR, the repertoire was profiled, and TCRdb retains in-frame clones only, with some absent. Of about 69,000 clones listed, 89% are singletons. The J gene is TRBJ2-1, the V gene TRBV9, with 7 bases identical to TRBD2. The sequence was obtained from an adult with an advanced solid tumor such as melanoma, head and neck, liver or kidney cancer. The source was CD4+ or CD8+ T cells sorted from blood, collected in a trial of the OX40 agonist ivuxolimab. CDR3 region: CASSVAGGSYNEQFF. CDR3 coding DNA: TGTGCCAGCAGCGTAGCGGGAGGTTCATACAATGAGCAGTTCTTC.